The 32 T cell receptor beta chains given below trace back to one sample, sequenced in a study of CD8 T cells in Susac syndrome (dated by TCRdb to 2018 to 2020). Library preparation was by the immunoSEQ multiplex PCR assay. RNA was extracted using the RNeasy kit, and roughly 0.45 to 1 microgram was reverse transcribed with random hexamers. The public reads were quality trimmed at Q25 with fastp and then assembled into clones with MiXCR by TCRdb, keeping productive beta chains. Entries are consolidated by CDR3 protein sequence, retaining the most common genes and DNA. The table for this sample lists 250,000 to 300,000 distinct CDR3 sequences; 70% to 90% of them were counted only once. In total, the top ten clones hold over 0.09% of the sample. The material sequenced was CD8+ T cells from PBMCs. Source of these receptors: a human donor with multiple sclerosis.

The chain combines TRBV10-3 with TRBJ2-5, with a possible D match to TRBD2 (5 bases). Germline V gene sequence: CDR1 ENHRY, CDR2 SYGVKD. This CDR3 comprises 14 residues. V lost 4 bases, J lost 5 bases, and 14 bases lay in between. The CDR3 loop reads CAISGGFQRETQYF. The CDR3 DNA reads as TGTGCCATCAGTGGAGGGTTCCAAAGGGAGACCCAGTACTTC.

J is TRBJ2-5 and V is TRBV28; TRBD2 might be the D (5 bases). Between the trimmed V and J ends, which lost 2 bases and 0 bases, there was a span of 10 bases. CDR3 length: 15 residues. Germline V gene data show CDR1 as MDHEN and CDR2 as SYDVKM. The CDR3 region is CASSLRGWYQETQYF. CDR3 bases: TGTGCCAGCAGTTTACGGGGTTGGTACCAAGAGACCCAGTACTTC.

The rearrangement joins TRBV23-1 to TRBJ1-5; 8 nucleotides match TRBD1. TRBV23-1 is an open reading frame, and its role is uncertain. The CDR3 spans 14 residues. V shed 6 bases and J 9 bases; nucleotides not matched to a gene: 10. The CDR3 DNA reads as TGCGCCAGCAGCAAGACAGGGGTGACAGGGCCCCAGCATTTT. As protein: CASSKTGVTGPQHF.

The rearrangement joins TRBV5-4 to TRBJ2-7, with 12 nucleotides matching TRBD2. Trimming at V came to 4 bases and at J to 1 base, leaving 12 bases not matched to a gene. The CDR3 runs to 18 residues. Looked up from germline, CDR1 is SGHNT and CDR2 is YYREEE (reference sequence). The CDR3 nucleotides read TGTGCCAGCAGCCCCATGACTAGCGGGAGACTTACTTCCTACGAGCAGTACTTC. Its protein product is CASSPMTSGRLTSYEQYF.

J is TRBJ2-1 and V is TRBV6-5, with TRBD2 matching 9 bases. In germline, CDR1 is MNHEY, CDR2 SVGAGI. This CDR3 contains 12 residues. CDR3 coding DNA: TGTGCTAGCGGGAGTACCTACAATGAGCAGTTCTTC. Its protein is CASGSTYNEQFF.

The genes are TRBV28 and TRBJ2-1; 9 nucleotides agree with TRBD2. Germline V gene lookup returns CDR1 MDHEN and CDR2 SYDVKM. V dropped 5 bases and J dropped 8; count of bases not matched to a gene: 7. The CDR3 consists of 14 residues. As DNA, the CDR3 is TGTGCCAGCAGTCCCGGGACTAGCATCGATGAGCAGTTCTTC. Residues: CASSPGTSIDEQFF.

V gene TRBV28 combines with J gene TRBJ2-5, with TRBD2 matching over 8 bases. V was pared by 3 bases and J by 1 base, with 4 bases of the junction left unmatched. The CDR3 is made up of 15 amino acids. The germline V gene has CDR1 MDHEN and CDR2 SYDVKM. For the CDR3, the DNA is TGTGCCAGCAGTTTGACTGGGACTAGCCAAGAGACCCAGTACTTC. Protein product: CASSLTGTSQETQYF.

The genes are TRBV4-1 and TRBJ2-7; 7 bases align to TRBD2. With V trimmed by 4 bases and J by 2 bases, 2 bases remained unmatched. Germline V gives CDR1 MGHRA, CDR2 YSYEKL. The length of the CDR3 is 13 residues. The CDR3 region is CASSRDYPYEQYF. The CDR3 coding sequence is TGCGCCAGCAGCCGGGACTATCCCTACGAGCAGTACTTC.

The count of this clonotype is one. This chain joins TRBV2 and TRBJ2-3; 7 positions match TRBD2. The CDR3 loop spans 14 amino acids. With V trimmed by 11 bases and J by 6 bases, 14 bases remained unmatched. Looked up from germline, CDR1 is SNHLY and CDR2 is FYNNEI. Written as DNA, the CDR3 is TGTGCCCCCCTATCGCGGGAGTCTTCGGATACGCAGTATTTT. Translation: CAPLSRESSDTQYF.

The chain carries TRBV12-3 or TRBV12-4 and TRBJ2-1; D possibly corresponds to TRBD2 (5 bases). CDR3 length equals 14 residues. The V end was cut by 0 bases, the J end by 5 bases, with 8 bases between. In nucleotides, the CDR3 is TGTGCCAGCAGTTTAGCGCCGGGGAACAATGAGCAGTTCTTC. It specifies CASSLAPGNNEQFF.

The chain employs TRBV6-2 or TRBV6-3 and TRBJ2-1; D gene unclear. CDR3 length: 13 amino acids. Germline CDR1 MNHEY, CDR2 SVGEGT. Trimming removed 2 bases at V and 5 bases at J, with 7 bases between. CDR3 DNA sequence: TGTGCCAGCAGTTACCTGGTTCACAATGAGCAGTTCTTC. It codes for CASSYLVHNEQFF.

The chain joins TRBV28 to TRBJ2-2; the match to TRBD1 covers 7 bases. Germline-derived CDR1 and CDR2 are MDHEN and SYDVKM. The CDR3 contains 17 residues. The V and J ends lost 5 bases and 6 bases, in that order; junction bases with no gene match: 15. The CDR3 sequence: CASSGRTTGLVSGELFF. The CDR3 DNA reads TGTGCCAGCAGTGGGCGGACGACAGGGTTAGTTTCCGGGGAGCTGTTTTTT.

This rearrangement joins TRBV27 to TRBJ2-1, with 10 bases identical to TRBD2. The length of the CDR3 is 18 residues. V shed 3 bases and J 4 bases; nucleotides not matched to a gene: 12. The germline V gene has CDR1 MNHEY and CDR2 SMNVEV (reference sequence). CDR3 sequence reads: CASSFPRLAGVTYNEQFF. The CDR3 DNA is TGTGCCAGCAGTTTCCCGCGGCTAGCGGGAGTAACTTACAATGAGCAGTTCTTC.

The CDR3 DNA is TGTGCCAGCAGTTTAAGGGGACAGGGTCGGCGAGACACTGAAGCTTTCTTT. Protein sequence: CASSLRGQGRRDTEAFF. The J gene is TRBJ1-1, the V gene TRBV27, with 9 bases fitting TRBD1. This CDR3 has 17 residues. Germline V CDR1 and CDR2: MNHEY, SMNVEV (reference sequence). V gave up 2 bases and J gave up 3 bases; unmatched junction bases: 10.

This chain uses TRBV9 with TRBJ2-5; TRBD1 matches at 7 bases. The germline gives CDR1 SGDLS, CDR2 YYNGEE. The CDR3 sequence is 15 residues long. V gave up 0 bases and J gave up 1 base; unmatched junction bases: 3. The CDR3 DNA follows: TGTGCCAGCAGCGTAGAAGGGGGCCTCCAAGAGACCCAGTACTTC. Translated, it gives CASSVEGGLQETQYF.

The chain uses TRBV9 and TRBJ2-7, with 7 bases matching TRBD1. Germline values: CDR1 SGDLS, CDR2 YYNGEE. J was trimmed by 6 bases and V by 3 bases; bases with no gene match: 6. The CDR3 spans 13 residues. The CDR3 protein is CASSASHRGEQYF. DNA for the CDR3: TGTGCCAGCAGCGCCTCTCACAGGGGCGAGCAGTACTTC.

The gene calls are TRBV11-2 and TRBJ2-1; D remains unclear. V lost 0 bases and J lost 8, with 8 bases in between. This CDR3 has 13 residues. Germline V gene data show CDR1 as SGHAT and CDR2 as FQNNGV. Here the CDR3 reads CASSLELSDEQFF. As DNA, the CDR3 is TGTGCCAGCAGCTTAGAACTGAGCGATGAGCAGTTCTTC.

This rearrangement joins TRBV3-1 to TRBJ2-1; D is unclear. From germline, CDR1 is LGHDT and CDR2 YNNKEL (reference sequence). Between the trimmed V and J ends, which lost 1 base and 0 bases, there was a span of 10 bases. The CDR3 is 16 amino acids. DNA of the CDR3: TGTGCCAGCAGCCAAGGGGCCGGCTTCTCCTACAATGAGCAGTTCTTC. This codes for CASSQGAGFSYNEQFF.

The rearrangement joins TRBV19 to TRBJ2-2, with 7 bases lining up with TRBD1. The junction had 2 bases not matched to a gene; V was cut back by 3 bases and J by 4 bases. CDR3 length: 14 amino acids. Per the germline V gene, CDR1 is LNHDA and CDR2 is SQIVND (reference sequence). CDR3 sequence reads: CASSMTGITGELFF. DNA of the CDR3: TGTGCCAGTAGTATGACAGGGATCACCGGGGAGCTGTTTTTT.

A single count supports this clonotype. The V gene is TRBV6-5, the J gene TRBJ1-5, with a possible D match to TRBD1 (6 bases). V was shortened by 4 bases and J by 0 bases, with 13 bases between the two germline ends. The CDR3 is 16 residues long. Germline assignment: CDR1 MNHEY and CDR2 SVGAGI. CDR3 coding DNA: TGTGCCAGCAGTTTACAGGGTTGGGGTAGCAATCAGCCCCAGCATTTT. This gives the protein CASSLQGWGSNQPQHF.

This clonotype was recorded once. V usage is TRBV9 and J usage is TRBJ2-1, with 7 positions matching TRBD1. Germline assignment: CDR1 SGDLS and CDR2 YYNGEE. This CDR3 has 17 residues. V was clipped by 3 bases and J by 0 bases; unmatched bases: 9. The CDR3 DNA follows: TGTGCCAGCAGCGCTTTCATGGACAGGAGCTCCTACAATGAGCAGTTCTTC. Translated: CASSAFMDRSSYNEQFF.

In its sample, this clonotype was seen once. The chain joins TRBV5-5 to TRBJ1-5; D remains ambiguous. V lost 1 base, J lost 5 bases, and 13 bases lay in between. The CDR3 contains 15 residues. Germline V CDR1 and CDR2: SGHKS, YYEKEE (reference sequence). CDR3 protein: CASSLTGNIDQPQHF. The CDR3 DNA follows: TGTGCCAGCAGCTTGACGGGAAATATTGATCAGCCCCAGCATTTT.

This chain joins TRBV2 and TRBJ2-3; possible D gene TRBD2, 5 bases. This CDR3 comprises 14 residues. V dropped 8 bases and J dropped 4 bases, with 16 bases sitting between them. CDR1 SNHLY and CDR2 FYNNEI come from the germline V gene. CDR3 DNA: TGTGCCAGCCCGGACTCCACGCTACCAGATACGCAGTATTTT. Translated: CASPDSTLPDTQYF. The whole variable domain, remainder taken from reference TRBV2 and TRBJ2-3, is EPEVTQTPSHQVTQMGQEVILRCVPISNHLYFYWYRQILGQKVEFLVSFYNNEISEKSEIFDDQFSVERPDGSNFTLKIRSTKLEDSAMYFCASPDSTLPDTQYFGPGTRLTVL.

This chain uses TRBV7-9 with TRBJ2-4; D is possibly TRBD1 (6 bases). Trimming left V 0 bases short and J 9 bases short, with 18 bases between. The CDR3 runs 16 residues. Germline lookup yields CDR1 SEHNR and CDR2 FQNEAQ (reference sequence). CDR3 protein: CASSLARGHLGGIQYF. CDR3 sequence (DNA): TGTGCCAGCAGCTTAGCGAGGGGACATCTAGGTGGCATTCAGTACTTC.

This clonotype has a single count. The chain uses TRBV9 and TRBJ2-3; D ambiguous. Germline V gives CDR1 SGDLS, CDR2 YYNGEE. This CDR3 region has 14 residues. Trimming removed 4 bases from V and 1 base from J, with 10 bases in between. CDR3 in DNA: TGTGCCAGCAGCCCTGACCGCGGCACAGATACGCAGTATTTT. Its protein is CASSPDRGTDTQYF.

For the CDR3, the DNA is TGTGCCAGCAGCTTAATAGCGGGAGGTTTCAATGAGCAGTTCTTC. Translating it yields CASSLIAGGFNEQFF. The chain links TRBV7-3 to TRBJ2-1; 10 bases agree with TRBD2. Germline trimming cut 1 base from V and 6 bases from J; bases unmatched to any gene: 3. This CDR3 is built from 15 residues. CDR1 is SGHTA, CDR2 FQGTGA, per germline.

The chain is built from TRBV27 and TRBJ2-1, with a tentative D call TRBD1 (6 bases). CDR1 and CDR2 from the germline V gene are MNHEY and SMNVEV (reference sequence). V gave up 2 bases and J gave up 8 bases, with 19 bases separating them. This CDR3 is built from 16 residues. CDR3 amino acids: CASSLGPGTKNDEQFF. The CDR3 DNA follows: TGTGCCAGCAGTTTAGGGCCCGGGACAAAGAACGATGAGCAGTTCTTC.

The chain couples TRBV11-1 to TRBJ2-3; TRBD1 aligns across 9 bases. The CDR3 loop spans 14 amino acids. Trimming at V came to 4 bases and at J to 3 bases, leaving 2 bases not matched to a gene. In germline, CDR1 is SGHAT, CDR2 FQDESV (reference sequence). The CDR3: CASSWDRVTDTQYF. CDR3 DNA: TGTGCCAGCAGCTGGGACAGGGTAACAGATACGCAGTATTTT.

This chain connects TRBV15 to TRBJ2-5; 12 nucleotides match TRBD2. Unmatched junction bases numbered 11, after V lost 1 base and J lost 2 bases. The CDR3 runs 19 residues. The germline V gene encodes CDR1 LNHNV and CDR2 YYDKDF (reference sequence). The CDR3: CATSRVFLAGGSGQETQYF. DNA of the CDR3: TGTGCCACCAGCAGAGTTTTTCTAGCGGGAGGGTCAGGGCAAGAGACCCAGTACTTC.

CDR3: CASSYSHQGGTSWSYEQYF. Here the CDR3 DNA reads TGTGCCAGCAGTTACTCGCATCAGGGCGGGACTAGCTGGTCCTACGAGCAGTACTTC. The V call is TRBV6-5, the J call TRBJ2-7; 9 positions match TRBD2. This CDR3 contains 19 residues. Germline V gene lookup returns CDR1 MNHEY and CDR2 SVGAGI. Trimming removed 0 bases from V and 1 base from J; junction bases left unmatched: 13.

The J gene is TRBJ2-7, the V gene TRBV28, with D maybe TRBD1 (5 bases). The germline CDR1 and CDR2 sequences are MDHEN and SYDVKM. Trimming took off 3 bases at V and 3 bases at J, with 12 bases between the two ends. The CDR3 has 14 amino acids. CDR3 nucleotides: TGTGCCAGCAGTTTCACAGGAATATACTACGAGCAGTACTTC. Its translation: CASSFTGIYYEQYF. Together with reference TRBV28 and TRBJ2-7, the CDR3 gives the full variable domain: DVKVTQSSRYLVKRTGEKVFLECVQDMDHENMFWYRQDPGLGLRLIYFSYDVKMKEKGDIPEGYSVSREKKERFSLILESASTNQTSMYLCASSFTGIYYEQYFGPGTRLTVT.

The CDR3 reads CASGFGEYTEAFF. The DNA of the CDR3 is TGTGCCAGCGGTTTCGGGGAATACACTGAAGCTTTCTTT. This chain uses TRBV6-1 with TRBJ1-1; no firm D call. Germline lookup yields CDR1 MNHNS and CDR2 SASEGT. The CDR3 is 13 residues long. Trimming cost V 8 bases and J 3 bases, with 13 bases left between them.